This is a list of T cell receptor beta chains from one sample in a study of shared clonotypes between healthy human individuals. TCRdb's table, derived via immunoSEQ multiplex PCR, lists solely in-frame clones and lacks some. The table has approximately 1,000,000 clones, 70% to 80% seen once. Sequenced sample: memory CD4+ T cells from PBMCs. These receptors came from a young man in good health. Some clones in this sample may be carry-over from other donors' samples. The CDR3 runs from the conserved cysteine through the conserved F or W. A D gene is named only where the DNA matches it firmly. Part of the rows lack a size; the others show once, few, many or a class for expanded clones.

V gene	clone size	J gene	D gene	CDR3 DNA	CDR3 protein
TRBV11-3	NA	TRBJ2-5	NA	TGTGCCAGCAGCCACGGGCGGAGCGAAGAGACCCAGTACTTC	CASSHGRSEETQYF
TRBV11-2	few	TRBJ2-6	NA	TGTGCCAGCAGCTTACGAGGGTCTGGGGCCAACGTCCTGACTTTC	CASSLRGSGANVLTF
TRBV4-1	once	TRBJ2-1	TRBD2	TGCGCCAGCAGGAGTAGCGGGAACCGCCTCTACAATGAGCAGTTCTTC	CASRSSGNRLYNEQFF
TRBV5-1	few	TRBJ2-7	NA	TGCGCCAGCAGCTTTACGACCAGGGGAAGAAAAATCTCCTACGAGCAGTACTTC	CASSFTTRGRKISYEQYF
TRBV6-5	NA	TRBJ1-2	TRBD1	TGTGCCAGCAGGGCCACAGGGGGAAACGGCTACACCTTC	CASRATGGNGYTF
TRBV7-3	few	TRBJ2-7	TRBD2	TGTGCCAGCAGCTTAATGCCCAGCGGGAGTGACGAGCAGTACTTC	CASSLMPSGSDEQYF
TRBV7-2	NA	TRBJ2-4	NA	TGTGCCAGCACTGACTTAGCCAAAAACATTCAGTACTTC	CASTDLAKNIQYF
TRBV30	NA	TRBJ1-6	TRBD1	TGTGCCTGGAGTACGACAACAGGGGGGCTTCCCCTCCACTTT	CAWSTTTGGLPLHF
TRBV30	NA	TRBJ2-1	TRBD2	TGTGCCTTCGTAACTAGCGGGAGCGATGAGCAGTTCTTC	CAFVTSGSDEQFF
TRBV21-1	NA	TRBJ1-2	NA	TGTGCCAGCAGCCCCCGAACCTGGACTCAGCCACGGAACTATGGCTACACCTTC	CASSPRTWTQPRNYGYTF
TRBV14	NA	TRBJ2-5	TRBD2	TGTGCCAGCAGCCAGGGGGCCGGGACTAGCGTAGAGACCCAGTACTTC	CASSQGAGTSVETQYF
TRBV6-5	NA	TRBJ1-3	NA	TGTGCCAGCAGTTACTCGTCCAGGGGAGGAAACACCATATATTTT	CASSYSSRGGNTIYF
TRBV6-1	few	TRBJ2-4	NA	TGTGCCAGCAGTGAAGCACCCGCCGGTACCAAAAACATTCAGTACTTC	CASSEAPAGTKNIQYF
TRBV7-2	NA	TRBJ2-7	NA	TGTGCCAGCAGCTTAGCACTAGCTTCCGAGCAGTACTTC	CASSLALASEQYF
TRBV7-2	NA	TRBJ2-2	NA	TGTGCCAGCAGCTTAGGGCAGCTCGCGAACACCGGGGAGCTGTTTTTT	CASSLGQLANTGELFF
TRBV27	once	TRBJ2-1	TRBD2	TGTGCCAGCAGTTTATGGGCGGCTAGCGGTTACAATGAGCAGTTCTTC	CASSLWAASGYNEQFF
TRBV4-3	few	TRBJ2-7	TRBD1	TGCGCCAGCAGCCCCCGGACAGGTTCAGGCGAGCAGTACTTC	CASSPRTGSGEQYF
TRBV28	NA	TRBJ2-6	TRBD1	TGTGCCAGCAGCTCCCTGACAGGGGGCTTGGGTGGGGCCAACGTCCTGACTTTC	CASSSLTGGLGGANVLTF
TRBV5-1	NA	TRBJ1-3	NA	TGCGCCAGCAGCTTGCGGGGGGACAACACCATATATTTT	CASSLRGDNTIYF
TRBV28	NA	TRBJ2-7	NA	TGTGCCAGCAGTTTAAAAGGCGAGCAGTACTTC	CASSLKGEQYF
TRBV4-1	NA	TRBJ1-6	NA	TGCGCCAGCAGCCAAGTCCGGGACCGAGATTCACCCCTCCACTTT	CASSQVRDRDSPLHF
TRBV28	NA	TRBJ1-4	NA	TGTGCCAGCAGTTTACTACGGGCTTCACAGCGAAAACTGTTTTTT	CASSLLRASQRKLFF
TRBV7-2	NA	TRBJ2-3	NA	TGTGCCAGCAGCCCCCTACGGGGGAGAGGCACAGATACGCAGTATTTT	CASSPLRGRGTDTQYF
TRBV5-6	few	TRBJ2-4	NA	TGTGCCAGCAGCTTGGTCGGGGAACTAGCCAAAAACATTCAGTACTTC	CASSLVGELAKNIQYF
TRBV30	NA	TRBJ2-5	TRBD1	TGTGCCTGGAGTGTAGGGCTGACAGGGATGGACGAGACCCAGTACTTC	CAWSVGLTGMDETQYF
TRBV7-9	NA	TRBJ1-1	NA	TGTGCCAGCAGCTTTGATGTGGACACTGAAGCTTTCTTT	CASSFDVDTEAFF
TRBV7-7	NA	TRBJ2-1	NA	TGTGCCAGCAGCTTAGGCGCGTACAATGAGCAGTTCTTC	CASSLGAYNEQFF
TRBV27	NA	TRBJ1-1	TRBD1	TGTGCCAGCAGTTCACACAGGGGGCGGGCCCTGAACACTGAAGCTTTCTTT	CASSSHRGRALNTEAFF
TRBV7-2	NA	TRBJ1-2	TRBD1	TGTGCCAGCAGCTTAGTAGGACAGGTCTCTTTCTATGGCTACACCTTC	CASSLVGQVSFYGYTF
TRBV18	NA	TRBJ2-2	NA	TGTGCCAGCTCACCGCGGGACACCGTCTCTACCGGGGAGCTGTTTTTT	CASSPRDTVSTGELFF
TRBV18	NA	TRBJ2-3	NA	TGTGCCAGCTCACCAGGGGGCTACAGCACAGATACGCAGTATTTT	CASSPGGYSTDTQYF
TRBV7-6	NA	TRBJ2-7	NA	TGTGCCAGCAGCTTAGACCCAGGACCCTACGAGCAGTACTTC	CASSLDPGPYEQYF
TRBV7-2	NA	TRBJ2-1	TRBD2	TGTGCCAGCAGCTTAGGTTTCGGGACTAGCTCCTACAATGAGCAGTTCTTC	CASSLGFGTSSYNEQFF
TRBV5-1	NA	TRBJ1-3	NA	TGCGCCAGCAGCTACGACCTGAGCTCTGGAAACACCATATATTTT	CASSYDLSSGNTIYF
TRBV19	NA	TRBJ1-5	NA	TGTGCCAGTAGCGAGGGTCTGAACAATCAGCCCCAGCATTTT	CASSEGLNNQPQHF
TRBV29-1	NA	TRBJ1-5	NA	TGCAGCGTTGCCGATCATGGCAATCAGCCCCAGCATTTT	CSVADHGNQPQHF
TRBV11-2	NA	TRBJ1-6	NA	TGTGCCAGCAGCTCCCGGACAGCCTATAATTCACCCCTCCACTTT	CASSSRTAYNSPLHF